Listed below are T cell receptor beta chains from one sample, sequenced in a study of Tregs in tolerant kidney transplant recipients. TCRdb's copy holds only in-frame clones and misses some; the assay was immunoSEQ multiplex PCR. Found here are roughly 80,000 clones, under 98% of them singletons; the top ten hold roughly 0.6%. The material was CD4+ T cells from blood, obtained before the transplant. The receptors shown here come from a human donor who received a combined kidney and bone marrow transplant. Both conserved end residues are part of each CDR3. A D gene is named only where the DNA matches it firmly. Not every row has a clone size; where given, it reads once, few, many or a size class.

V: TRBV4-2; D: TRBD1; size: -; J: TRBJ1-4; DNA: TGTGCCAGCAGGGGGACAGGGGGTAATGAAAAACTGTTTTTT; CDR3: CASRGTGGNEKLFF
V: TRBV5-4; D: -; size: -; J: TRBJ2-6; DNA: TGTGCCAGCAGCTTGGGTGGGCCCCTCTCTGGGGCCAACGTCCTGACTTTC; CDR3: CASSLGGPLSGANVLTF
V: TRBV11-3; D: TRBD2; size: once; J: TRBJ2-7; DNA: TGTGCCAGCAGCCCGGGACTAGCGGGAGGAAGCTCCTACGAGCAGTACTTC; CDR3: CASSPGLAGGSSYEQYF
V: TRBV19; D: -; size: -; J: TRBJ1-1; DNA: TGTGCCAGTAGTATAGCGGGGGTAAAGAACACTGAAGCTTTCTTT; CDR3: CASSIAGVKNTEAFF
V: TRBV2; D: -; size: -; J: TRBJ1-2; DNA: TGTGCCAGCGGTGCTGGGGGCGGAAACTATGGCTACACCTTC; CDR3: CASGAGGGNYGYTF
V: TRBV19; D: TRBD1; size: -; J: TRBJ1-1; DNA: TGTGCCAGTAGTACCAAATCAACAGGGGGAGCTATGAGCACTGAAGCTTTCTTT; CDR3: CASSTKSTGGAMSTEAFF
V: TRBV2; D: TRBD1; size: -; J: TRBJ1-6; DNA: TGTGCCAGGATGACAGGGGGCTCCTATAATTCACCCCTCCACTTT; CDR3: CARMTGGSYNSPLHF
V: TRBV10-3; D: -; size: -; J: TRBJ2-1; DNA: TGTGCCATCAGAGACAGGAGCTCCTACAATGAGCAGTTCTTC; CDR3: CAIRDRSSYNEQFF
V: TRBV5-1; D: TRBD1; size: -; J: TRBJ2-2; DNA: TGCGCCAGCAGCTTGTTTACAGGGGGAACCGGGGAGCTGTTTTTT; CDR3: CASSLFTGGTGELFF
V: TRBV27; D: TRBD2; size: once; J: TRBJ2-7; DNA: TGTGCCAGCAGTCGTTACCCGGGAGGGCCCTACGAGCAGTACTTC; CDR3: CASSRYPGGPYEQYF
V: TRBV6-5; D: TRBD1; size: -; J: TRBJ2-5; DNA: TGTGCCAGCAGCTGGGACAGGGAGACCCAGTACTTC; CDR3: CASSWDRETQYF